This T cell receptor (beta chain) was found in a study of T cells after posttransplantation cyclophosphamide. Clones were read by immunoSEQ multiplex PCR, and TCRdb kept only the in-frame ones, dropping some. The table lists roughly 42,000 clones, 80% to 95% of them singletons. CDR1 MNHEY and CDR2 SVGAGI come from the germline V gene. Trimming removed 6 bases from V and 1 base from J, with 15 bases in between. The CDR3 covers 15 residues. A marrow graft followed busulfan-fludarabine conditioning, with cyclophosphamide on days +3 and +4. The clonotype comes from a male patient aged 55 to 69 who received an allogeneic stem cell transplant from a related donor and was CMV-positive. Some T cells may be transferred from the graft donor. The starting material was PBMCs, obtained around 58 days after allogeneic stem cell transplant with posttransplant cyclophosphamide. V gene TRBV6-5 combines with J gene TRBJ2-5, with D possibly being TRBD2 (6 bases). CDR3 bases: TGTGCCAGCAGCGCGGACCGGGACTCCCAAGAGACCCAGTACTTC. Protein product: CASSADRDSQETQYF.